This T cell receptor (beta chain) was recorded in a study of T cell responses to AZD1222 COVID-19 vaccine. Study-level results: Among AZD1222 vaccinees, only six were seropositive at baseline. Repertoire collection took place solely once the T cell response had peaked.

In regard to this clone: Its antigen remains unidentified.

Assay used: immunoSEQ multiplex PCR; TCRdb lists only in-frame clones, some missing. The sample holds fewer than 120,000 clones, 88% seen once. The V gene's germline CDR1 is LGHDT and CDR2 YNNKEL (reference sequence). CDR3 length: 12 residues. Trimming stripped 1 base from V and 3 bases from J, with 4 bases between. The sequence derives from an adult in good health. The chain uses TRBV3-1 (or the pseudogene TRBV3-2) and TRBJ2-7; D is unclear. The starting material was peripheral blood, obtained on day 0 of AZD1222 vaccination. CDR3 sequence: CASSQGHYEQYF. CDR3 nucleotide sequence: TGTGCCAGCAGCCAAGGACACTACGAGCAGTACTTC.